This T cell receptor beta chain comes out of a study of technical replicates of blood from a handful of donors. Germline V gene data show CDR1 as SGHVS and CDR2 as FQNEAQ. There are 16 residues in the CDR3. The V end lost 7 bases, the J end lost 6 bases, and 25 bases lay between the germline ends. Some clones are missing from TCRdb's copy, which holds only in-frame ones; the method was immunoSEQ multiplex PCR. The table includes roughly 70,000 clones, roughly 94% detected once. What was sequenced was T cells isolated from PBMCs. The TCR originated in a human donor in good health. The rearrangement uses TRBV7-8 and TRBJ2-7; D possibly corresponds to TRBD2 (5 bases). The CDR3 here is CASTPLQDAGLGEQYF. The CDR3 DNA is TGTGCCAGCACCCCTCTCCAGGACGCGGGTTTGGGCGAGCAGTACTTC.